This T cell receptor (beta chain) was identified in a study of multiple sclerosis patients with progressive multifocal leukoencephalopathy. Study findings and constraints: Most PML patients had lower entropy, suggesting less diverse TRB repertoires. It is unclear whether the findings reflect JC virus infection or general immunocompromise.

V lost 4 bases, J lost 8 bases, and 10 bases stayed unmatched. CDR3 length: 14 residues. CDR1 is SGHDN and CDR2 is FVKESK in the germline V gene. About this clone itself: Its specificity is unknown.

Described time point: time of PML onset. The survey-level immunoSEQ assay was used. Only in-frame clones appear in the TCRdb table, and some are missing; sequencing was by immunoSEQ multiplex PCR. The repertoire holds roughly 30,000 clones, with approximately 90% as singletons. This chain connects TRBV14 to TRBJ1-1, with 7 bases identical to TRBD1. The specimen was PBMCs, collected from a patient treated with natalizumab. The origin of this receptor is a woman aged 40 to 55 with progressive multifocal leukoencephalopathy. CDR3 loop: CASSRNFRGLEAFF. The CDR3 DNA reads TGTGCCAGCAGCCGAAATTTTAGGGGGCTAGAAGCTTTCTTT.